This T cell receptor beta chain was sequenced during a study of cytomegalovirus exposure and HLA in healthy donors. As for the study in general: Approximately 180 million T cells yielded 100 million or so unique TCR beta sequences, as an earlier analysis found.

The PCR had 60 Vbeta and 13 Jbeta primers. Clones were read by immunoSEQ multiplex PCR, and TCRdb kept only the in-frame ones, dropping some. The sample lists about 77,000 clones, approximately 80% occurring once. The germline gives CDR1 GTSNPN, CDR2 SVGIG (reference sequence). This CDR3 is built from 14 residues. V gave up 5 bases and J gave up 1 base, with 11 bases separating them. Overall study results and limits: The authors later found TCR association rates varying by HLA locus, with DRB1 most and HLA-C fewest. Earlier analysis looked at TCR beta V segments, and most were productive about 90% or about 30% of the time.

Note on this clone: Antigen unknown.

The rearrangement links TRBV30 to TRBJ2-2; D is undetermined. The sequenced sample consisted of PBMCs. The receptor was isolated from a man aged 35-49 years in good health and CMV-seronegative. This CDR3 is CAWDGQVNTGELFF. Written as DNA, the CDR3 is TGTGCCTGGGACGGCCAGGTGAACACCGGGGAGCTGTTTTTT. The full variable domain, with the rest looked up from reference TRBV30 and TRBJ2-2, is SQTIHQWPATLVQPVGSPLSLECTVEGTSNPNLYWYRQAAGRGLQLLFYSVGIGQISSEVPQNLSASRPQDRQFILSSKKLLLSDSGFYLCAWDGQVNTGELFFGEGSRLTVL.